The 4 T cell receptor beta chains below all came from one sample that was sequenced in a study of neurological immune-mediated disorders. In TCRdb, the 5' RACE reads were re-called with MiXCR into one record per CDR3 protein. The table lists approximately 70,000 distinct CDR3 sequences, roughly 10% of them singletons, with more than 9% in the top ten. The time point here: longitudinal time-point 1 (baseline). Sequencing was done on a sample of PBMCs. These receptors were taken from a man aged 30 to 39 in good health.

At least ten counts were recorded for this clonotype. The V gene is TRBV9, the J gene TRBJ2-6; weak D call: TRBD2 (6 bases). Germline CDR1 reads SGDLS; CDR2 reads YYNGEE. Trimming took 3 bases from V and 1 from J, leaving 17 bases between them. The CDR3 is made up of 18 amino acids. The chain's CDR3 is CASSDGDSQRSGANVLTF. CDR3 nucleotides: TGTGCCAGCAGCGACGGGGACTCCCAAAGGTCTGGGGCCAACGTCCTGACTTTC.

Comment on this clonotype: A much larger clonotype is one base distant, so this may be a read error. The chain uses TRBV5-1 and TRBJ2-5; possibly TRBD2 for D (5 bases). The V gene's germline CDR1 is SGHRS and CDR2 YFSETQ. CDR3 size: 17 residues. CDR3 region: CASSLDRVGVTQDTQYF. The CDR3 bases are TGCGCCAGCAGCTTGGATCGGGTCGGGGTAACCCAAGATACCCAGTACTTC.

This clonotype was seen repeatedly, ten times or more. The rearrangement joins TRBV7-3 to TRBJ2-2; 8 bases fit TRBD1. CDR3 length: 15 residues. The V segment lost 3 bases and the J segment 6 bases; nucleotides outside the gene matches: 6. Germline-derived CDR1 and CDR2 are SGHTA and FQGTGA. CDR3 amino acids: CASSFDRGSSGELFF. The CDR3 nucleotides read TGTGCCAGCAGCTTCGACAGGGGCTCCTCCGGGGAGCTGTTTTTT. Full variable domain (outside the CDR3, taken from reference TRBV7-3 and TRBJ2-2): GAGVSQTPSNKVTEKGKYVELRCDPISGHTALYWYRQSLGQGPEFLIYFQGTGAADDSGLPNDRFFAVRPEGSVSTLKIQRTERGDSAVYLCASSFDRGSSGELFFGEGSRLTVL.

The sample holds many counts of this clonotype. V usage is TRBV3-1 and J usage is TRBJ2-3, with 11 bases that match TRBD2. The CDR3 runs to 15 residues. J lost 2 bases, V lost 5 bases, and 3 bases had no gene match. Germline lookup yields CDR1 LGHDT and CDR2 YNNKEL (reference sequence). The CDR3 bases are TGTGCCAGCAGCTTTAGCGGGAGGGCCACAGATACGCAGTATTTT. Encoded protein: CASSFSGRATDTQYF.